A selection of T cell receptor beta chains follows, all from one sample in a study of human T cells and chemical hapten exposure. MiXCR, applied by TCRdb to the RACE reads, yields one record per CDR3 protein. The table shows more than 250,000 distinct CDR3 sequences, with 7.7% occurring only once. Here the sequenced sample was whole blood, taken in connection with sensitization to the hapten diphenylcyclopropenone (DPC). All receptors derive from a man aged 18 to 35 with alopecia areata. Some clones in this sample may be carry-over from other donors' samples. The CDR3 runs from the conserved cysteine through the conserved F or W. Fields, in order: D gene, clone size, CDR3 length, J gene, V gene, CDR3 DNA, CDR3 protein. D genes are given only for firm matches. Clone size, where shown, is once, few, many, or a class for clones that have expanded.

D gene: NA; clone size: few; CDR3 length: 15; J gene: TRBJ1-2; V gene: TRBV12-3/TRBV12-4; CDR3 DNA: TGTGCCAGCAGATCTGCGAATGGGGTTTCGGGTGGCTACACCTTC; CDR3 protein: CASRSANGVSGGYTF
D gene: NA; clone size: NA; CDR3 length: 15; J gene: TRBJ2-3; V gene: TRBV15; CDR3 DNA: TGTGCCACCAGCAGGCCGGGAGAGGGCCCAGATACGCAGTATTTT; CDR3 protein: CATSRPGEGPDTQYF
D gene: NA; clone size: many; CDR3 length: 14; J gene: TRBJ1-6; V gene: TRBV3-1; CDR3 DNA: TGTGCCAGCAGCTTCGGGACGCCGGTTGGACCCCTCCACTTT; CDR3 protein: CASSFGTPVGPLHF
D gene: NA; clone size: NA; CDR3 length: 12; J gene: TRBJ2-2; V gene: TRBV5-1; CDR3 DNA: TGCGCCAGCAGCTTTGTGGCCGGGGAGCTGTTTTTT; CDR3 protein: CASSFVAGELFF
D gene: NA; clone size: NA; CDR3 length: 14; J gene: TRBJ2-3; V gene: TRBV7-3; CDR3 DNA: TGTGCCATCAGCTTAATGTCAAGCGTGGATACGCAGTATTTT; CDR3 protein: CAISLMSSVDTQYF
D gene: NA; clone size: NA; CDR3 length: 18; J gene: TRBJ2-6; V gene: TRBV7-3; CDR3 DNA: TGTGCCAGCAGCCCCGCTTGGGTGAGGGTCTCTGGGGCCAACGTCCTGACTTTC; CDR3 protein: CASSPAWVRVSGANVLTF
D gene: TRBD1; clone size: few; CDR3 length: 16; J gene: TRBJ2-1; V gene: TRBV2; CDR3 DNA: TGTGCCAGCAGGAGCGAGGGACAGGGGGTTTACAATGAGCAGTTCTTC; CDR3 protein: CASRSEGQGVYNEQFF
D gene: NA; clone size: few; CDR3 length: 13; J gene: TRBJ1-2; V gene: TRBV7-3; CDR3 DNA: TGTGCCAGCAGCTTAAACAACGACTATGGCTACACCTTC; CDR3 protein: CASSLNNDYGYTF
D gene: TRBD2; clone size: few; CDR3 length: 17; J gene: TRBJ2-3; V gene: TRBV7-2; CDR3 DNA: TGTGCCAGCAGCCCAAGTAGGCTAGCGGGGGTCACAGATACGCAGTATTTT; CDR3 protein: CASSPSRLAGVTDTQYF
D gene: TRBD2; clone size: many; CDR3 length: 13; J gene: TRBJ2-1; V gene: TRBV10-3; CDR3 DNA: TGTGCCACTGCGGGGGGTGAAAACAATGAGCAGTTCTTC; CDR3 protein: CATAGGENNEQFF
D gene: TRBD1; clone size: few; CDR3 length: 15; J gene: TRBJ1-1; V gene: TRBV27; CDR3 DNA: TGTGCCAGCAGTTTATCATACAGGGGGCCCACTGAAGCTTTCTTT; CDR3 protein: CASSLSYRGPTEAFF
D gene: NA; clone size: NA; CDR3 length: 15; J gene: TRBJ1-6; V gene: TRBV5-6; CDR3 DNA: TGTGCCAGCAGCTTGGACCGAAGGTACGGTTCACCCCTCCACTTT; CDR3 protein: CASSLDRRYGSPLHF
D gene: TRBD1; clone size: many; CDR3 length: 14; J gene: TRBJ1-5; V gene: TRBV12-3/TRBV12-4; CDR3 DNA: TGTGCCAGCATGTTTCGACAGGGGGTAGAGCCCCAGCATTTT; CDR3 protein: CASMFRQGVEPQHF
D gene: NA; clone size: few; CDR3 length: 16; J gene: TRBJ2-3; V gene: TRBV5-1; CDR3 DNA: TGCGCCAGCAGCTTGGCCCAAACTAGCTACACAGATACGCAGTATTTT; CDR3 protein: CASSLAQTSYTDTQYF
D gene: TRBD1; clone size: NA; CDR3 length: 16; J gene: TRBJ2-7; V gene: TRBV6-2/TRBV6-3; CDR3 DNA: TGTGCCAGCATTCCGTCCCGGACAGGGCCGCCCTACGAGCAGTACTTC; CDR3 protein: CASIPSRTGPPYEQYF
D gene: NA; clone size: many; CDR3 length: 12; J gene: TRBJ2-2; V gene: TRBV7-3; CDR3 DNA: TGTGCCAGCAGCTTGAGGTCCGGGGAGCTGTTTTTT; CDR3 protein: CASSLRSGELFF
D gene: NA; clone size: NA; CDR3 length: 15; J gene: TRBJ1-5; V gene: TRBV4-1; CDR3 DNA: TGCGCCAGCAGCCAAGATGTTGGTGACGGTCAGCCCCAGCATTTT; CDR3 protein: CASSQDVGDGQPQHF
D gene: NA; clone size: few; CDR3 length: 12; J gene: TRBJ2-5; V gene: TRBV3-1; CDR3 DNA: TGTGCCAGCAGAGACAGGTTGGAGACCCAGTACTTC; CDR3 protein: CASRDRLETQYF
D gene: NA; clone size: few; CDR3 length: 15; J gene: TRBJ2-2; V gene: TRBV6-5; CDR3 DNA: TGTGCCAGCAGTTACTCAGGCAGAATAACCGGGGAGCTGTTTTTT; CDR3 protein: CASSYSGRITGELFF
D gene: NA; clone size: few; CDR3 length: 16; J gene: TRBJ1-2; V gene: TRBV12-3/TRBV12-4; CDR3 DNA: TGTGCCAGCAGTTTATACCCAGGGCGGGAGCCAGATGGCTACACCTTC; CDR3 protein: CASSLYPGREPDGYTF
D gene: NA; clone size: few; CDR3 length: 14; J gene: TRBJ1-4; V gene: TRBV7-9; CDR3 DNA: TGTGCCAGCAGGTCAAGAGGAGGTAATGAAAAACTGTTTTTT; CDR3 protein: CASRSRGGNEKLFF
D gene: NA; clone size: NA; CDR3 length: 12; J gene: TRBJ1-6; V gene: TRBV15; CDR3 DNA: TGTGCCACCAGCAGAGACCAGTCTACCCTCCACTTT; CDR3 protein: CATSRDQSTLHF
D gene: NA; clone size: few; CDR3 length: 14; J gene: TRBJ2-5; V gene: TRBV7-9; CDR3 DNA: TGTGCCAGCAGCTTAAGTGGGACCTCAGAGACCCAGTACTTC; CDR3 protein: CASSLSGTSETQYF
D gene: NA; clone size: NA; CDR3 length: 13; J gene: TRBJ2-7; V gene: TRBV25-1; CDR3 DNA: TGTGCCAGCAGGGATCTCTCGACCTACGAGCAGTACTTC; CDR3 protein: CASRDLSTYEQYF
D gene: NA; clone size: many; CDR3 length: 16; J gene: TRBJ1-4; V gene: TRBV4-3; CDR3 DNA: TGCGCCAGCAGCCAAGTGACCTTCTGGACTAATGAAAAACTGTTTTTT; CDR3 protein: CASSQVTFWTNEKLFF
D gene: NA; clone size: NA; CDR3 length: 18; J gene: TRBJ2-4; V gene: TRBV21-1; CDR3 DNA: TGTGCCAGCAGCAAACTCCCGATTCCCCAGTTAGCCAAAAACATTCAGTACTTC; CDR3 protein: CASSKLPIPQLAKNIQYF
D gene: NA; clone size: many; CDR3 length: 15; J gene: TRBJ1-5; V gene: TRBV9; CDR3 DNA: TGTGCCAGCAGCGTAGAGGACAGTAGCAATCAGCCCCAGCATTTT; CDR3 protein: CASSVEDSSNQPQHF
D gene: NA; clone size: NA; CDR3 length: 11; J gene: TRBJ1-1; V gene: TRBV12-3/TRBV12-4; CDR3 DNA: TGTGCCAGCAGTTTTGACACTGAAGCTTTCTTT; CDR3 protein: CASSFDTEAFF
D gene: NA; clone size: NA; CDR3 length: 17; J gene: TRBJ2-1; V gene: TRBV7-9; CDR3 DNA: TGTGCCAGCAGCTTAGGAGAGCGGGCCAGCTCCTACAATGAGCAGTTCTTC; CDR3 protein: CASSLGERASSYNEQFF
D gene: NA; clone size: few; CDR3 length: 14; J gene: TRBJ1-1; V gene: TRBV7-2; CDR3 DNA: TGTGCCAGCAGCCCCCACAGGGACGCCACTGAAGCTTTCTTT; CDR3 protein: CASSPHRDATEAFF
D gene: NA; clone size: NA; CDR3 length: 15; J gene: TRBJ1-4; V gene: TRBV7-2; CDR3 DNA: TGTGCCAGCAGCTCCCGGATGCCGGGTAATGAAAAACTGTTTTTT; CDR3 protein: CASSSRMPGNEKLFF
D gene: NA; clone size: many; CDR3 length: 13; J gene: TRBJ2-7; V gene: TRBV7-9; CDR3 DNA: TGTGCCAGCAGCCCCACGGGTCACTACGAGCAGTACTTC; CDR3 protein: CASSPTGHYEQYF
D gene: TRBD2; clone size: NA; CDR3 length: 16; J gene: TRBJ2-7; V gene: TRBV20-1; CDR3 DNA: TGCAGTGCTAGGAACCCGTCTAGCGGGGGTTTCTACGAGCAGTACTTC; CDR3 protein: CSARNPSSGGFYEQYF
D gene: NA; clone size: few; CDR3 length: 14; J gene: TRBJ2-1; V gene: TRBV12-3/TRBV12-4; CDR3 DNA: TGTGCCAGCCTTACCCTCGGGGGTAAGGGTGAGCAGTTCTTC; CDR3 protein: CASLTLGGKGEQFF
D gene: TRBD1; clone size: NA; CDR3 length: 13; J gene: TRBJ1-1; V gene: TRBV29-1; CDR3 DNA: TGCAGCGTTGAAGAGGGACAGAGGGCTGAAGCTTTCTTT; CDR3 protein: CSVEEGQRAEAFF
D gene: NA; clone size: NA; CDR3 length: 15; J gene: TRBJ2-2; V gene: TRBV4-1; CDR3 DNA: TGCGCCAGCAGCCGACTTATACAAAACACCGGGGAGCTGTTTTTT; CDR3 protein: CASSRLIQNTGELFF
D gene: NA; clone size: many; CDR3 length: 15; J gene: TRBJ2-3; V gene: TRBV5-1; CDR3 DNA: TGCGCCAGCAGCCGCTCACAGGGTTATACAGATACGCAGTATTTT; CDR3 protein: CASSRSQGYTDTQYF
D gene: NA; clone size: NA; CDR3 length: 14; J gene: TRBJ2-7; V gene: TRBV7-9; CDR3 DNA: TGTGCCAGCAGCTTACCTGGGGGGCACTACGAGCAGTACTTC; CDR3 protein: CASSLPGGHYEQYF
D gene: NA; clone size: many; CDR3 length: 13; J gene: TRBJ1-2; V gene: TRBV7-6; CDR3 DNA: TGTGCCAGCAGCCATCCGGGGGCGGATGGCTACACCTTC; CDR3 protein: CASSHPGADGYTF
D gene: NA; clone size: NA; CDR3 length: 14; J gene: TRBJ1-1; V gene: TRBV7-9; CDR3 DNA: TGTGCCAGCAGCTTAGCGGGGAAGCCCTTTGAAGCTTTCTTT; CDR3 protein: CASSLAGKPFEAFF
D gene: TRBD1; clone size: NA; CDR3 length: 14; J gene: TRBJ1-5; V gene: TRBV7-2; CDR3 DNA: TGTGCCAGCAGCGCGGACAGGGTTAATCAGCCCCAGCATTTT; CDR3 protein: CASSADRVNQPQHF
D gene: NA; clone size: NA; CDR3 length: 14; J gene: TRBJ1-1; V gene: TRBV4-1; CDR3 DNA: TGCGCCAGCAGACGGTCAGGGGTAGGCACTGAAGCTTTCTTT; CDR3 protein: CASRRSGVGTEAFF
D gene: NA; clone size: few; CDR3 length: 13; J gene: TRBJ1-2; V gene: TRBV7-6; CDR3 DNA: TGTGCCAGCAGCTTAGCCGACGGGGATGGCTACACCTTC; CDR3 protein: CASSLADGDGYTF
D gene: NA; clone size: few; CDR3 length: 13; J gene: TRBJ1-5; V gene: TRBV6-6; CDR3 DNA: TGTGCCAGCAGTTACGGAACTAATCAGCCCCAGCATTTT; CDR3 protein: CASSYGTNQPQHF
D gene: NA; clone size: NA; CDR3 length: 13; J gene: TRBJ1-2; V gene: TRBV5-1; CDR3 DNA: TGCGCCAGCAGCCCAGGTGAAAACTATGGCTACACCTTC; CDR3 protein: CASSPGENYGYTF
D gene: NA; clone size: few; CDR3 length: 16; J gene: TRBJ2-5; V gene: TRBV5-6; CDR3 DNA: TGTGCCAGCAGCGAAAGGGACCGTCTCATTGAAGAGACCCAGTACTTC; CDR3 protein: CASSERDRLIEETQYF
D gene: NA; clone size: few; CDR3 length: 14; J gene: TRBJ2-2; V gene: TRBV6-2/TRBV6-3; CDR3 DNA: TGTGCCAGCAGTTACCACAGGGAAGGCGGGGAGCTGTTTTTT; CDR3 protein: CASSYHREGGELFF
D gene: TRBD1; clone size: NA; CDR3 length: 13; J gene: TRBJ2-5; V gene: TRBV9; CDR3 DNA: TGTGCCAGCGAAGGGACAGGGGAAAAGACCCAGTACTTC; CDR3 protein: CASEGTGEKTQYF
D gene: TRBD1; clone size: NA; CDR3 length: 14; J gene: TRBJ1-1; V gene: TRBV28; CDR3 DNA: TGTGCCAGCAGTTTACCGTCACAGGGGGGAGAAGCTTTCTTT; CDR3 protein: CASSLPSQGGEAFF
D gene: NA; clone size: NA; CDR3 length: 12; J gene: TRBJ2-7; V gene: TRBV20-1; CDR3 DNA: TGCAGTGCTATGAAGGCAGAAAGGGAGCAGTACTTC; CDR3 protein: CSAMKAEREQYF
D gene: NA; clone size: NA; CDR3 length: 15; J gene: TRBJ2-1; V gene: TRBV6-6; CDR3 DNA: TGTGCCAGCAGCACTCTTGGGGGAAGCTACAATGAGCAGTTCTTC; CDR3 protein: CASSTLGGSYNEQFF
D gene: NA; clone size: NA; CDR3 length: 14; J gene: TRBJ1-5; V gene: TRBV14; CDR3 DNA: TGTGCCAGCAGCCCCTATTCGGGCAATCAGCCCCAGCATTTT; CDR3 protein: CASSPYSGNQPQHF
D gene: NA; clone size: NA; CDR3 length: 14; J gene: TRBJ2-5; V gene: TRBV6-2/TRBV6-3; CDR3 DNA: TGTGCCAGCAGTTACCGACAGGGAGGCGAGACCCAGTACTTC; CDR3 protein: CASSYRQGGETQYF
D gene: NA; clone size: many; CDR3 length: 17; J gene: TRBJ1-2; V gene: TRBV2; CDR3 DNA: TGTGCCTCCTACCCCACCTTACTCAGGGACGTCCCCTATGGCTACACCTTC; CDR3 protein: CASYPTLLRDVPYGYTF